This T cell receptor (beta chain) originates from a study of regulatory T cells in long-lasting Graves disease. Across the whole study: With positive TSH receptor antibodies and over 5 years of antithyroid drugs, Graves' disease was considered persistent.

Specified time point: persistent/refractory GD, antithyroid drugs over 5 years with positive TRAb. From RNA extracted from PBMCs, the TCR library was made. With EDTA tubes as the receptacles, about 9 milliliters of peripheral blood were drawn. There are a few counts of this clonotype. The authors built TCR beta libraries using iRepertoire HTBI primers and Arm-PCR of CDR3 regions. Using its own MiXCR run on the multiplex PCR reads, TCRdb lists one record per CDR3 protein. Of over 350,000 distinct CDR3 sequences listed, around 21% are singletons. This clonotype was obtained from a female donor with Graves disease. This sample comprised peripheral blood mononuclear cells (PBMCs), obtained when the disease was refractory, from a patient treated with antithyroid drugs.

CDR3 nucleotides: TGTGCCAGCAGCTTGGGGGGAGAGCCGGGGTCCTACGAGCAGTACTTC. Encoded protein: CASSLGGEPGSYEQYF. The chain uses TRBV7-6 and TRBJ2-7; possible D gene TRBD2, 6 bases. V lost 3 bases and J lost 1, with 16 bases in between. Germline CDR1 SGHVS, CDR2 FNYEAQ. This CDR3 contains 16 residues. Based on the CDR3 plus reference TRBV7-6 and TRBJ2-7, the full variable domain is GAGVSQSPRYKVTKRGQDVALRCDPISGHVSLYWYRQALGQGPEFLTYFNYEAQQDKSGLPNDRFSAERPEGSISTLTIQRTEQRDSAMYRCASSLGGEPGSYEQYFGPGTRLTVT.